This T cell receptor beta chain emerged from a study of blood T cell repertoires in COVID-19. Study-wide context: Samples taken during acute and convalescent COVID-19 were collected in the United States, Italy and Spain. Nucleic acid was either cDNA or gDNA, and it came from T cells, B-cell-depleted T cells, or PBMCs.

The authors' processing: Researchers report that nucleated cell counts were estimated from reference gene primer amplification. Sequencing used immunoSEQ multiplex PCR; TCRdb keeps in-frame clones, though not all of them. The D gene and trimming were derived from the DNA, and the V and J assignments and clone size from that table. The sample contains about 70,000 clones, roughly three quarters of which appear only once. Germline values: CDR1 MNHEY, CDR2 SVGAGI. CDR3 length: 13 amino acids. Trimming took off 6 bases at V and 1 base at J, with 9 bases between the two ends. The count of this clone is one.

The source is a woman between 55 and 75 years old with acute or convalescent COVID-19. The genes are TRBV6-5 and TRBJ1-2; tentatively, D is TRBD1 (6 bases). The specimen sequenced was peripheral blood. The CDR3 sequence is CASSKQGNYGYTF. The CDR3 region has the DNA TGTGCCAGCAGCAAACAGGGTAACTATGGCTACACCTTC.